This TCR beta chain was obtained from a study of blood T cells in healthy people across ages. V was cut by 3 bases and J by 2 bases, with 14 bases left in between. The CDR3 length is 16 residues. CDR1 is LNHNV, CDR2 YYDKDF, per germline (reference sequence). Whole-study results and caveats: Observed TCR beta diversity per million T cells went down as age went up. This fall followed a roughly linear course with age. Researchers report that TCR beta diversity correlated strongly with naive T cell percentage. Naive CD4+ cells and diversity were both higher in long-lived donors than in aged donors.

For the second PCR, which ran for about 6 to 12 cycles, a sample-barcoded 5' primer and a J-beta primer mix were used. Through a template-switch adaptor with 12 random nucleotides, each cDNA molecule received a tag. TCRdb re-derived calls from the 5' RACE reads in MiXCR, one entry per CDR3 protein. This table has about 770,000 distinct CDR3 sequences, under 45% appearing once. As to this clonotype: As yet, its antigen is unknown.

Material: blood. The gene calls are TRBV15 and TRBJ1-5; D is unresolved. The sequence was collected from a man between 60 and 75 years old in good health. The CDR3 region is CATSRDGVHRNQPQHF. CDR3 in DNA: TGTGCCACCAGCAGGGACGGGGTTCATCGCAATCAGCCCCAGCATTTT.